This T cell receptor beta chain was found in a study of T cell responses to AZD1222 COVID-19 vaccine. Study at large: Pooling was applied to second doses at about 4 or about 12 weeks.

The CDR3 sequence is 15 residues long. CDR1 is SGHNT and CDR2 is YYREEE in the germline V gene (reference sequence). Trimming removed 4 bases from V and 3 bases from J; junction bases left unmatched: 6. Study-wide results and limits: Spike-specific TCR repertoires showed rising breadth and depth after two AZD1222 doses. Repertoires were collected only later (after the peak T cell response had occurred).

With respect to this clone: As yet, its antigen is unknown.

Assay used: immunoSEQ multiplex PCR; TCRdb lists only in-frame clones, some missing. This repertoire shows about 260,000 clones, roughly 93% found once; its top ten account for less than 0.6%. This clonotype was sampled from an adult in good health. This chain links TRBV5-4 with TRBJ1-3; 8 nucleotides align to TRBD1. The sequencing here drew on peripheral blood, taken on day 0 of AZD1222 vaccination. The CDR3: CASSAGTGGGNTIYF. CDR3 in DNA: TGTGCCAGCAGCGCTGGGACAGGAGGTGGAAACACCATATATTTT.